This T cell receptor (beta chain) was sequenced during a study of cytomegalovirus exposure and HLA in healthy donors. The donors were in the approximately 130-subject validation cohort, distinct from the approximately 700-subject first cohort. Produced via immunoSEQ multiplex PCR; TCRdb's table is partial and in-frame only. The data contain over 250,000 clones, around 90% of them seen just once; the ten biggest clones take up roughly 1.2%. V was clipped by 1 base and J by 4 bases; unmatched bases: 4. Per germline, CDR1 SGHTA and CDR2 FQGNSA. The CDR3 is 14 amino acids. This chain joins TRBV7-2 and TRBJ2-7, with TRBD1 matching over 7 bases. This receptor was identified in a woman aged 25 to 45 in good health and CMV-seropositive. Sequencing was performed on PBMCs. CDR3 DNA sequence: TGTGCCAGCAGCTTAGGGGACAGCGGATACGAGCAGTACTTC. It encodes CASSLGDSGYEQYF.